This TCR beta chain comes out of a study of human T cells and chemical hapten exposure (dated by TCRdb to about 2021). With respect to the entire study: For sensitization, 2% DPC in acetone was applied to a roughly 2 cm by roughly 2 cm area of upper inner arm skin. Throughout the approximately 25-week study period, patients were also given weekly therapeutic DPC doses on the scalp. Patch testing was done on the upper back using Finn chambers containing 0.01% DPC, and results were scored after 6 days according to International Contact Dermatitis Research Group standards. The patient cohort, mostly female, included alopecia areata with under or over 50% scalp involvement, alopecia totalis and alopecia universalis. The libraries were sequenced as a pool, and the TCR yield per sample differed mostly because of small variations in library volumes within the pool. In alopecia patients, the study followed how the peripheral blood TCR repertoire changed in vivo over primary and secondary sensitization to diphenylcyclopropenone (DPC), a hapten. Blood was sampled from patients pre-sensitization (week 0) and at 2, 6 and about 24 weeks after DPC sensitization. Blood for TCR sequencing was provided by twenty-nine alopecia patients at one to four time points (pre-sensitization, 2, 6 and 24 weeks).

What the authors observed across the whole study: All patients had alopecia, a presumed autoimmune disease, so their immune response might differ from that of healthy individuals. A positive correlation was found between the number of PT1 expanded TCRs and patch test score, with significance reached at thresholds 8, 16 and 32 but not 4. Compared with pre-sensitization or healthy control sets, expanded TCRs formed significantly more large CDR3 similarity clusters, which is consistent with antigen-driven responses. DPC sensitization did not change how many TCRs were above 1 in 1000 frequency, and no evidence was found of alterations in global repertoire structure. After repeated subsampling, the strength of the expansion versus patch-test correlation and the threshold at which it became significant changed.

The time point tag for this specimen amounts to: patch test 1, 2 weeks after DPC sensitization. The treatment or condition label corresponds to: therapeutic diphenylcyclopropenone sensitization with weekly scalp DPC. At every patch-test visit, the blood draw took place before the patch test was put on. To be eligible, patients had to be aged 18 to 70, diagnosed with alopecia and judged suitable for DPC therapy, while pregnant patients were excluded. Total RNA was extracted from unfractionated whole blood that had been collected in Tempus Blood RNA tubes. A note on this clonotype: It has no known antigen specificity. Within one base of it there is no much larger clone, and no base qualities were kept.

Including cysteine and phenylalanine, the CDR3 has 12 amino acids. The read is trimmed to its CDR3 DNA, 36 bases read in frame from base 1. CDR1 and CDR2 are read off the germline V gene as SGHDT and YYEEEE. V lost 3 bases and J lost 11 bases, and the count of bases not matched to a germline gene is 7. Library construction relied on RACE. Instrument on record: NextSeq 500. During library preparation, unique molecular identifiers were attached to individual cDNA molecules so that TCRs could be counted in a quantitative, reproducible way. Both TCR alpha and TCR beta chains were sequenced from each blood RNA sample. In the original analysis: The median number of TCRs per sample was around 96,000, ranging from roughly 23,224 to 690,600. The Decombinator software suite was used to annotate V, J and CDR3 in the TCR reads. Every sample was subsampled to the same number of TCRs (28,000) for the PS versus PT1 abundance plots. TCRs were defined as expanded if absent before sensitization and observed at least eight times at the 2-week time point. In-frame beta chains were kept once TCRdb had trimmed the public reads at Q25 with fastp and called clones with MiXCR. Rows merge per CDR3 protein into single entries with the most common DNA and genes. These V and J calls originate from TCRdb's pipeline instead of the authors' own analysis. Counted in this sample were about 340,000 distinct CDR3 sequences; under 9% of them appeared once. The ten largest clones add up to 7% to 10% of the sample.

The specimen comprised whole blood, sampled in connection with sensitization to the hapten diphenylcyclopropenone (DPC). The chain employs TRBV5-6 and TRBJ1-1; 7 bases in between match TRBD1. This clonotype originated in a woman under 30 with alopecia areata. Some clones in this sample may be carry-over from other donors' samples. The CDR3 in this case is CASSWSTGDAFF. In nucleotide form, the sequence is TGTGCCAGCAGCTGGTCAACAGGGGATGCTTTCTTT. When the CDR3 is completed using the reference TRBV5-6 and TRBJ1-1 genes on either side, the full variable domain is DAGVTQSPTHLIKTRGQQVTLRCSPKSGHDTVSWYQQALGQGPQFIFQYYEEEERQRGNFPDRFSGHQFPNYSSELNVNALLLGDSALYLCASSWSTGDAFFGQGTRLTVV.